The 26 T cell receptor beta chains listed next were all sequenced from one sample in a study of long-term antiretroviral therapy in people with HIV. The assay, immunoSEQ v3.0, was run at survey level. The protocol was immunoSEQ multiplex PCR, while the TCRdb copy is restricted to in-frame clones and leaves out a portion. The sample contains under 15,000 clones, 75% to 85% of which appear only once. The material sequenced was unsorted PBMCs, taken 3.4 years after starting antiretroviral therapy. Receptors were obtained from a man aged 35 to 55 with HIV.

V is TRBV19 and J is TRBJ2-4, with 12 bases identical to TRBD2. Germline assignment: CDR1 LNHDA and CDR2 SQIVND (reference sequence). Trimming took 8 bases from V and 1 from J; bases not matched to a gene: 15. CDR3 length: 19 residues. DNA for the CDR3: TGTGCCAGTCGTGACGGGGGGGGGACTAGCGGGCACGCCAAAAACATTCAGTACTTC. Translated: CASRDGGGTSGHAKNIQYF. Variable domain in full (rest from reference TRBV19 and TRBJ2-4): DGGITQSPKYLFRKEGQNVTLSCEQNLNHDAMYWYRQDPGQGLRLIYYSQIVNDFQKGDIAEGYSVSREKKESFPLTVTSAQKNPTAFYLCASRDGGGTSGHAKNIQYFGAGTRLSVL.

This sequence joins TRBV9 and TRBJ2-3, with D maybe TRBD1 (6 bases). Germline CDR1 SGDLS, CDR2 YYNGEE. CDR3 length: 14 amino acids. With 2 bases removed from V and 7 bases from J, the gap between germline ends came to 14 bases. The CDR3 loop reads CASSVELQGHTQYF. The DNA of the CDR3 is TGTGCCAGCAGCGTGGAATTACAGGGTCATACGCAGTATTTT.

This clone was recorded once. The chain combines TRBV28 with TRBJ2-7; TRBD1 is a possible D gene (6 bases). In germline, CDR1 is MDHEN, CDR2 SYDVKM. The CDR3 has 16 amino acids. Trimming removed 2 bases from V and 3 bases from J, with 17 bases in between. CDR3 DNA sequence: TGTGCCAGCAGTTTAGAAAAGGGCGTGGGACACTACGAGCAGTACTTC. This translates into CASSLEKGVGHYEQYF.

The chain employs TRBV11-1 and TRBJ2-7; D is possibly TRBD1 (6 bases). Germline CDR1 reads SGHAT; CDR2 reads FQDESV (reference sequence). The CDR3 contains 14 residues. V was clipped by 4 bases and J by 4 bases, with 14 bases between them. CDR3 bases: TGTGCCAGCAGCTCTGCAACAGGGACGTACGAGCAGTACTTC. The encoded protein is CASSSATGTYEQYF. Based on the CDR3 plus reference TRBV11-1 and TRBJ2-7, the full variable domain is EAEVAQSPRYKITEKSQAVAFWCDPISGHATLYWYRQILGQGPELLVQFQDESVVDDSQLPKDRFSAERLKGVDSTLKIQPAELGDSAMYLCASSSATGTYEQYFGPGTRLTVT.

The V and J genes are TRBV5-4 and TRBJ2-3, with a weak D call TRBD1 (7 bases). Trimming left V 4 bases short and J 6 bases short, with 15 bases between. This CDR3 is built from 14 residues. The germline V gene encodes CDR1 SGHNT and CDR2 YYREEE (reference sequence). CDR3 nucleotide sequence: TGTGCCAGCAGCCCAGGGGGACGGGGGGATACGCAGTATTTT. Translating it yields CASSPGGRGDTQYF.

This clone was counted a few times. V is TRBV28 and J is TRBJ2-7; 11 bases match TRBD1. The germline V gene has CDR1 MDHEN and CDR2 SYDVKM. This CDR3 has 14 amino acids. V was clipped by 6 bases and J by 9 bases; unmatched bases: 10. The CDR3 loop is CASRPGTGGHGQYF. The CDR3, as DNA: TGTGCCAGCAGACCCGGGACAGGGGGTCACGGGCAGTACTTC.

This rearrangement joins TRBV10-3 to TRBJ1-5, with D possibly TRBD1 on 5 matching bases. Trimming stripped 0 bases from V and 3 bases from J, with 12 bases between. Germline assignment: CDR1 ENHRY and CDR2 SYGVKD. The CDR3 totals 16 residues. The CDR3 nucleotides read TGTGCCATCAGTGAGTCCGGCGACAGCCTCAATCAGCCCCAGCATTTT. It encodes CAISESGDSLNQPQHF.

The chain recombines TRBV7-2 with TRBJ1-5, with D maybe TRBD1 (5 bases). Looked up from germline, CDR1 is SGHTA and CDR2 is FQGNSA. The CDR3 sequence is 14 residues long. V lost 1 base, J lost 5 bases, and 9 bases lay in between. The CDR3 nucleotides read TGTGCCAGCAGCTTAGACAGGAATGATCAGCCCCAGCATTTT. Its protein is CASSLDRNDQPQHF.

The chain is built from TRBV7-8 and TRBJ2-2; no definite D call. The CDR3 sequence is 14 residues long. V was clipped by 1 base and J by 2 bases, with 5 bases between them. Germline loops: CDR1 SGHVS, CDR2 FQNEAQ. The CDR3 DNA follows: TGTGCCAGCAGCTTAGATTCCAACACCGGGGAGCTGTTTTTT. Amino acid sequence: CASSLDSNTGELFF.

The genes are TRBV7-3 and TRBJ2-7; TRBD2 aligns across 9 bases. With 5 bases clipped from V and 4 bases from J, the junction kept 6 bases outside the gene matches. The CDR3 contains 14 residues. The germline gives CDR1 SGHTA, CDR2 FQGTGA. CDR3 sequence reads: CASSRSGGSYEQYF. The CDR3, as DNA: TGTGCCAGCAGCCGTAGCGGGGGTTCGTACGAGCAGTACTTC.

The V call is TRBV7-8, the J call TRBJ2-2, with D possibly matching TRBD1 (5 bases). The CDR3 sequence is 15 residues long. Looked up from germline, CDR1 is SGHVS and CDR2 is FQNEAQ. Trimming pared 8 bases from V and 2 bases from J, leaving 15 bases between. The CDR3, as DNA: TGTGCCAGCGGCCACGTGGGGCCAAACACCGGGGAGCTGTTTTTT. Amino acids: CASGHVGPNTGELFF.

The chain has TRBV28 and TRBJ2-7; D uncertain. V was trimmed by 2 bases and J by 1 base, leaving 9 bases between them. CDR1 is MDHEN, CDR2 SYDVKM, per germline. This CDR3 spans 14 amino acids. The CDR3 here is CASSLDQLSYEQYF. In DNA form, the CDR3 reads TGTGCCAGCAGTTTAGATCAGCTTTCCTACGAGCAGTACTTC. Filled out from reference TRBV28 and TRBJ2-7, the complete variable domain reads DVKVTQSSRYLVKRTGEKVFLECVQDMDHENMFWYRQDPGLGLRLIYFSYDVKMKEKGDIPEGYSVSREKKERFSLILESASTNQTSMYLCASSLDQLSYEQYFGPGTRLTVT.

The V call is TRBV29-1, the J call TRBJ2-7; 8 nucleotides match TRBD1. V was clipped by 3 bases and J by 2 bases; unmatched bases: 3. This CDR3 has 13 residues. Germline loops: CDR1 SQVTM, CDR2 ANQGSEA. The CDR3 loop is CSVETGEAYEQYF. As DNA, the CDR3 is TGCAGCGTTGAGACAGGGGAAGCCTACGAGCAGTACTTC.

J is TRBJ2-6 and V is TRBV7-3, with D perhaps matching TRBD2 (5 bases). V was cut by 3 bases and J by 2 bases, with 5 bases left in between. Per germline, CDR1 SGHTA and CDR2 FQGTGA. The length of the CDR3 is 14 residues. CDR3 loop: CASSLGAGANVLTF. The CDR3 bases are TGTGCCAGCAGCTTGGGAGCTGGGGCCAACGTCCTGACTTTC.

This clone has only one observation. The V call is TRBV4-2, the J call TRBJ2-2; 11 bases are a match to TRBD2. The CDR3 length is 17 residues. The V and J ends lost 0 bases and 1 base, in that order; junction bases with no gene match: 1. CDR1 and CDR2 (germline): LGHNA, YNFKEQ. CDR3 bases: TGTGCCAGCAGCCAAGATGGACTAGCGGGGAACACCGGGGAGCTGTTTTTT. Translating it yields CASSQDGLAGNTGELFF.

The CDR3 sequence is CASSKTSGAYNEQFF. The CDR3 DNA follows: TGTGCCAGCAGCAAAACTAGCGGGGCCTACAATGAGCAGTTCTTC. V usage is TRBV28 and J usage is TRBJ2-1, with 10 bases aligning to TRBD2. Germline V gene sequence: CDR1 MDHEN, CDR2 SYDVKM. V lost 6 bases to trimming and J lost 2 bases; unmatched junction nucleotides: 4. The CDR3 loop spans 15 amino acids. Using reference TRBV28 and TRBJ2-1 for the parts outside the CDR3, the full variable domain is DVKVTQSSRYLVKRTGEKVFLECVQDMDHENMFWYRQDPGLGLRLIYFSYDVKMKEKGDIPEGYSVSREKKERFSLILESASTNQTSMYLCASSKTSGAYNEQFFGPGTRLTVL.

This chain joins TRBV28 and TRBJ2-5, with 7 bases aligning to TRBD2. Trimming at V came to 2 bases and at J to 5 bases, leaving 5 bases not matched to a gene. Germline lookup yields CDR1 MDHEN and CDR2 SYDVKM. The CDR3 is 14 residues long. CDR3 DNA: TGTGCCAGCAGTTTAGCGGGAGTCCTGGAGACCCAGTACTTC. This sequence encodes CASSLAGVLETQYF.

The chain combines TRBV11-1 with TRBJ1-2; D remains unclear. Trimming removed 2 bases from V and 0 bases from J, with 4 bases in between. Germline lookup yields CDR1 SGHAT and CDR2 FQDESV (reference sequence). The CDR3 contains 13 residues. The CDR3 sequence: CASSLRTNYGYTF. The CDR3 bases are TGTGCCAGCAGCTTACGGACTAACTATGGCTACACCTTC.

This clone appeared a single time. The chain employs TRBV7-8 and TRBJ1-1; D might be TRBD1 (6 bases). Looked up from germline, CDR1 is SGHVS and CDR2 is FQNEAQ. The CDR3 runs 14 residues. Trimming shortened V by 2 bases and J by 2 bases, and 9 bases separated the two germline ends. This CDR3 reads CASSLRTVNTEAFF. Here the CDR3 DNA reads TGTGCCAGCAGCTTACGGACAGTTAACACTGAAGCTTTCTTT. The whole variable domain, filled in from reference TRBV7-8 and TRBJ1-1, reads GAGVSQSPRYKVAKRGQDVALRCDPISGHVSLFWYQQALGQGPEFLTYFQNEAQLDKSGLPSDRFFAERPEGSVSTLKIQRTQQEDSAVYLCASSLRTVNTEAFFGQGTRLTVV.

The rearrangement links TRBV19 to TRBJ2-7; 10 bases are shared with TRBD1. There are 15 residues in the CDR3. Germline V gives CDR1 LNHDA, CDR2 SQIVND (reference sequence). After removal of 7 bases from V and 10 bases from J, the junction contained 16 bases not matched to a gene. CDR3 sequence (DNA): TGTGCCAGTACCTGGTCCGGGACAGGGGCCACAGGACAGTACTTC. Amino acid sequence: CASTWSGTGATGQYF.

The chain links TRBV4-3 to TRBJ2-7; a possible D gene is TRBD2 (6 bases). This CDR3 contains 15 residues. Trimming pared 0 bases from V and 3 bases from J, leaving 12 bases between. Germline-derived CDR1 and CDR2 are LGHNA and YSLEER. Here the CDR3 reads CASSQDLSGYYEQYF. The CDR3 DNA reads as TGCGCCAGCAGCCAAGATCTTAGCGGATACTACGAGCAGTACTTC.

This clone was found a few times. The chain combines TRBV5-6 with TRBJ2-6; the D is unclear. The germline V gene has CDR1 SGHDT and CDR2 YYEEEE. This CDR3 has 14 residues. Trimming removed 6 bases at V and 0 bases at J, with 7 bases between. DNA for the CDR3: TGTGCCAGCAATACCGTCTCTGGGGCCAACGTCCTGACTTTC. Encoded protein: CASNTVSGANVLTF.

V is TRBV5-4 and J is TRBJ2-4; D possibly uses TRBD1 or TRBD2 (5 bases each). From germline, CDR1 is SGHNT and CDR2 YYREEE (reference sequence). The CDR3 loop spans 14 amino acids. The V end was cut by 4 bases, the J end by 5 bases, with 13 bases between. This CDR3 is CASSTTVGENIQYF. The CDR3 bases are TGTGCCAGCAGCACTACAGTGGGGGAAAACATTCAGTACTTC.

The chain links TRBV28 to TRBJ1-5; D gene uncertain. This CDR3 has 14 residues. Trimming took 1 base from V and 4 from J, leaving 8 bases between them. CDR1 and CDR2 from the germline V gene are MDHEN and SYDVKM. The CDR3 DNA reads TGTGCCAGCAGTTTATCTTTGAGGAATCAGCCCCAGCATTTT. Encoded protein: CASSLSLRNQPQHF.

This chain connects TRBV6-4 to TRBJ2-1; D uncertain. Germline values: CDR1 MRHNA, CDR2 SNTAGT. V was cut by 6 bases and J by 8 bases, with 14 bases left in between. This CDR3 has 13 amino acids. CDR3 sequence: CASSLGDTDEQFF. For the CDR3, the DNA is TGTGCCAGCAGCCTTGGCGATACAGATGAGCAGTTCTTC.

This clone rates as large. V and J are TRBV10-1 and TRBJ1-5; D is unresolved. Germline V gene sequence: CDR1 WNHNN, CDR2 SYGVQD (reference sequence). Trimming pared 11 bases from V and 11 bases from J, leaving 25 bases between. The length of the CDR3 is 14 residues. CDR3 residues: CAWTSITTRWAQHF. The CDR3 DNA is TGCGCCTGGACCTCTATTACCACGCGATGGGCCCAGCATTTT.